These 30 T cell receptor beta chains came from one sample sequenced in a study of T cell responses to AZD1222 COVID-19 vaccine. Clones were sequenced by immunoSEQ multiplex PCR, and TCRdb holds only the in-frame ones, with some missing. Of 150,000 or so clones detected, less than 95% appear once; the ten largest clones hold 5% to 6.5%. This specimen consisted of peripheral blood, obtained 28 days after the second AZD1222 dose. Every receptor here comes from an adult who received the AZD1222 COVID-19 vaccine.

This chain connects TRBV6-5 to TRBJ2-2, with D unresolved. The CDR3 contains 16 residues. Germline loops: CDR1 MNHEY, CDR2 SVGAGI. The V end lost 3 bases, the J end lost 1 base, and 12 bases lay between the germline ends. The CDR3 here is CASSYQGWGNTGELFF. CDR3 nucleotide sequence: TGTGCCAGCAGTTATCAAGGGTGGGGGAACACCGGGGAGCTGTTTTTT.

The chain couples TRBV11-2 to TRBJ2-5; 7 bases line up with TRBD1. This CDR3 has 15 residues. The germline gives CDR1 SGHAT, CDR2 FQNNGV. The J segment lost 1 base and the V segment lost 1 base, leaving 3 bases of the junction unmatched. In DNA, the CDR3 is TGTGCCAGCAGCTTAGGCCCAGGGGGCCAAGAGACCCAGTACTTC. As protein: CASSLGPGGQETQYF.

The rearrangement uses TRBV11-3 and TRBJ2-2; tentatively, D is TRBD1 (5 bases). The CDR3 covers 13 residues. Germline CDR1 and CDR2: SGHNT and YENEEA. Deletions cut 5 bases from V and 7 bases from J, with 11 bases between. The CDR3 coding sequence is TGTGCCAGCAGCCAAGGGCAGGGCGGGGAGCTGTTTTTT. This codes for CASSQGQGGELFF.

This chain joins TRBV12-3 or TRBV12-4 and TRBJ1-2; D might be TRBD1 (5 bases). CDR3 size: 13 residues. Trimming took off 6 bases at V and 3 bases at J, with 11 bases between the two ends. The CDR3 sequence: CASRHDSHYGYTF. Here the CDR3 DNA reads TGTGCCAGCAGACACGACAGCCACTATGGCTACACCTTC.

The rearrangement joins TRBV2 to TRBJ1-6; D perhaps matches TRBD1 (5 bases). Trimming removed 4 bases at V and 7 bases at J, with 11 bases between. Looked up from germline, CDR1 is SNHLY and CDR2 is FYNNEI. CDR3 size: 14 residues. CDR3: CASSVGLGNSPLHF. For the CDR3, the DNA is TGTGCCAGCAGTGTGGGGCTAGGGAATTCACCCCTCCACTTT.

V gene TRBV5-1 combines with J gene TRBJ2-1; 9 bases are a match to TRBD2. With V trimmed by 0 bases and J by 3 bases, 4 bases remained unmatched. This CDR3 region has 16 residues. Germline V gene data show CDR1 as SGHRS and CDR2 as YFSETQ. The CDR3 nucleotides read TGCGCCAGCAGCTTGGGTAGCGGGGGCTACTACAATGAGCAGTTCTTC. It encodes CASSLGSGGYYNEQFF.

J is TRBJ1-4 and V is TRBV11-2, with TRBD1 as a possible D gene (5 bases). There are 14 residues in the CDR3. Germline V gives CDR1 SGHAT, CDR2 FQNNGV. V was cut by 3 bases and J by 7 bases, with 12 bases left in between. CDR3 loop: CASSFPGQGEKLFF. CDR3 sequence (DNA): TGTGCCAGCAGCTTCCCAGGGCAGGGTGAAAAACTGTTTTTT.

J is TRBJ2-5 and V is TRBV18; unclear D gene. Looked up from germline, CDR1 is KGHSH and CDR2 is LQKENI. Trimming took off 3 bases at V and 5 bases at J, with 10 bases between the two ends. The CDR3 extends over 13 amino acids. CDR3 bases: TGTGCCAGCTCACCTCTAATAAGTGAGACCCAGTACTTC. The encoded protein is CASSPLISETQYF.

The V call is TRBV21-1, the J call TRBJ2-4. TRBV21-1 is listed as a pseudogene. This CDR3 comprises 13 residues. CDR3 sequence reads: CASSKRRKNIQYF. CDR3 sequence (DNA): TGTGCCAGCAGCAAACGGCGAAAAAACATTCAGTACTTC.

The chain joins TRBV7-2 to TRBJ1-1, with D possibly matching TRBD1 (5 bases). The CDR3 has 18 amino acids. Per germline, CDR1 SGHTA and CDR2 FQGNSA. The germline V and J ends were trimmed by 2 bases and 7 bases, with 26 bases remaining between them. Here the CDR3 DNA reads TGTGCCAGCAGCTTAAACGCGTATGCGGGGGAAAAGAGGTTTGAAGCTTTCTTT. Amino acids: CASSLNAYAGEKRFEAFF.

The chain is built from TRBV5-6 and TRBJ2-3; TRBD1 is a possible D gene (5 bases). This CDR3 has 13 residues. The V end lost 4 bases, the J end lost 3 bases, and 9 bases lay between the germline ends. Germline lookup yields CDR1 SGHDT and CDR2 YYEEEE. CDR3 residues: CASSPRQTDTQYF. The DNA of the CDR3 is TGTGCCAGCAGCCCACGACAGACAGATACGCAGTATTTT.

This clone was picked up one time. This chain connects TRBV19 to TRBJ1-2; 9 bases are shared with TRBD1. Germline V lookup: CDR1 LNHDA, CDR2 SQIVND (reference sequence). With 4 bases clipped from V and 8 bases from J, the junction kept 8 bases outside the gene matches. CDR3 size: 14 residues. CDR3 coding DNA: TGTGCCAGTAGTAGGACCGGGACAGGGTCGGGCTACACCTTC. It encodes CASSRTGTGSGYTF.

The CDR3 sequence: CASSLEGGHNEQFF. CDR3 nucleotides: TGTGCCAGCAGCTTGGAGGGGGGTCACAATGAGCAGTTCTTC. V and J are TRBV5-5 and TRBJ2-1; either TRBD1 or TRBD2 may supply D (6 bases each). CDR1 and CDR2 (germline): SGHKS, YYEKEE (reference sequence). Trimming took off 0 bases at V and 5 bases at J, with 9 bases between the two ends. This CDR3 has 14 amino acids.

This clone was picked up one time. V and J are TRBV4-1 and TRBJ2-3, with D tentatively TRBD2 (5 bases). The V end lost 0 bases, the J end lost 6 bases, and 10 bases lay between the germline ends. The CDR3 loop spans 14 amino acids. CDR1 and CDR2 (germline): MGHRA, YSYEKL. The CDR3: CASSQESTTDTQYF. The CDR3, as DNA: TGCGCCAGCAGCCAAGAGTCGACTACGGATACGCAGTATTTT.

The chain has TRBV5-1 and TRBJ1-1; 7 bases fit TRBD1. CDR3 size: 15 residues. After removal of 7 bases from V and 0 bases from J, the junction contained 9 bases not matched to a gene. Germline CDR1 SGHRS, CDR2 YFSETQ. Here the CDR3 reads CASFPGQSMNTEAFF. The CDR3, as DNA: TGCGCCAGCTTTCCGGGACAGAGTATGAACACTGAAGCTTTCTTT.

The chain carries TRBV28 and TRBJ1-2; no reliable D call. The germline V and J ends were trimmed by 5 bases and 3 bases, with 7 bases remaining between them. CDR1 and CDR2 (germline): MDHEN, SYDVKM. The CDR3 runs to 12 residues. The CDR3 is CASSNIDYGYTF. CDR3 coding DNA: TGTGCCAGCAGTAATATCGACTATGGCTACACCTTC.

The chain employs TRBV25-1 and TRBJ1-2, with D unresolved. Germline CDR1 reads MGHDK; CDR2 reads SYGVNS. The ends were cut back, 3 bases at V and 7 bases at J, with 9 bases in the middle. There are 12 residues in the CDR3. CDR3 DNA sequence: TGTGCCAGCAGTGAGGATAAGACTGGCTACACCTTC. Its protein product is CASSEDKTGYTF.

The chain carries TRBV6-5 and TRBJ1-2; 7 nucleotides match TRBD1. The V gene's germline CDR1 is MNHEY and CDR2 SVGAGI. After removal of 6 bases from V and 0 bases from J, the junction contained 4 bases not matched to a gene. This CDR3 contains 14 residues. For the CDR3, the DNA is TGTGCCAGCAGCCGGGACAGCACTAACTATGGCTACACCTTC. Its protein is CASSRDSTNYGYTF.

The CDR3 DNA follows: TGTGCCAGCCGCCTTTCCTACGAGCAGTACTTC. Its translation is CASRLSYEQYF. The rearrangement joins TRBV2 to TRBJ2-7; the D is unclear. This CDR3 is built from 11 residues. In germline, CDR1 is SNHLY, CDR2 FYNNEI. Trimming removed 8 bases from V and 1 base from J, with 6 bases in between.

The chain employs TRBV15 and TRBJ2-7; 7 positions agree with TRBD1. CDR3 length: 16 amino acids. CDR1 LNHNV and CDR2 YYDKDF come from the germline V gene (reference sequence). The J segment lost 0 bases and the V segment lost 3 bases, leaving 8 bases of the junction unmatched. This CDR3 reads CATSSGQVLSSYEQYF. DNA of the CDR3: TGTGCCACCAGCAGCGGACAGGTCCTCAGCTCCTACGAGCAGTACTTC.

This chain joins TRBV28 and TRBJ2-5, with a weak D call TRBD1 (6 bases). Germline V CDR1 and CDR2: MDHEN, SYDVKM. Trimming stripped 1 base from V and 5 bases from J, with 20 bases between. The CDR3 is 17 residues long. This CDR3 is CASSLLSPGSGEETQYF. CDR3 bases: TGTGCCAGCAGTTTATTATCTCCGGGGTCAGGGGAGGAGACCCAGTACTTC.

The chain employs TRBV14 and TRBJ1-3, with D perhaps TRBD1 (6 bases). This CDR3 is built from 15 residues. Trimming pared 7 bases from V and 0 bases from J, leaving 13 bases between. The V gene's germline CDR1 is SGHDN and CDR2 FVKESK. CDR3 DNA: TGTGCCAGCACCCTCACAGGGTTCTCTGGAAACACCATATATTTT. It translates to CASTLTGFSGNTIYF.

The V and J genes are TRBV28 and TRBJ2-3; 11 nucleotides agree with TRBD2. The CDR3 is made up of 17 amino acids. The V and J ends lost 2 bases and 1 base, in that order; junction bases with no gene match: 5. CDR1 is MDHEN and CDR2 is SYDVKM in the germline V gene. The CDR3 DNA sequence: TGTGCCAGCAGTTTACCTACTAGCGGGGGCCGCACAGATACGCAGTATTTT. It translates to CASSLPTSGGRTDTQYF.

J is TRBJ2-7 and V is TRBV4-1, with 9 bases identical to TRBD1. The length of the CDR3 is 15 residues. V gave up 1 base and J gave up 2 bases; unmatched junction bases: 3. Germline CDR1 reads MGHRA; CDR2 reads YSYEKL. DNA of the CDR3: TGCGCCAGCAGCCAAGTCAGGACAGGGGCCTACGAGCAGTACTTC. It is translated as CASSQVRTGAYEQYF.

CDR3 in DNA: TGTGCCAGCAGTCGGGGGCCCTATGGCTACACCTTC. This encodes CASSRGPYGYTF. The genes are TRBV28 and TRBJ1-2; TRBD1 is a possible D gene (6 bases). There are 12 residues in the CDR3. Germline V gene sequence: CDR1 MDHEN, CDR2 SYDVKM. V dropped 5 bases and J dropped 4 bases, with 8 bases sitting between them.

This chain connects TRBV9 to TRBJ1-1; 9 bases line up with TRBD1. This CDR3 has 15 residues. J lost 4 bases, V lost 0 bases, and 4 bases had no gene match. The germline gives CDR1 SGDLS, CDR2 YYNGEE. CDR3 residues: CASSVETGGRTEAFF. CDR3 nucleotides: TGTGCCAGCAGCGTAGAAACAGGGGGCCGCACTGAAGCTTTCTTT.

V is TRBV3-1 (or the pseudogene TRBV3-2) and J is TRBJ1-1; D perhaps matches TRBD1 (5 bases). Germline-derived CDR1 and CDR2 are LGHDT and YNNKEL (reference sequence). CDR3 length: 17 amino acids. The germline V and J ends were trimmed by 0 bases and 0 bases, with 14 bases remaining between them. The CDR3 sequence is CASSQDRRARVNTEAFF. CDR3 coding DNA: TGTGCCAGCAGCCAAGATCGGAGGGCCAGGGTGAACACTGAAGCTTTCTTT.

A single count supports this clone. This chain joins TRBV19 and TRBJ2-1, with D maybe TRBD1 (5 bases). V was trimmed by 1 base and J by 5 bases, leaving 12 bases between them. The CDR3 contains 15 residues. Germline values: CDR1 LNHDA, CDR2 SQIVND (reference sequence). CDR3 amino acids: CASSIAPTGHNEQFF. The CDR3 nucleotides are TGTGCCAGTAGTATAGCCCCAACAGGCCACAATGAGCAGTTCTTC. Together with reference TRBV19 and TRBJ2-1, the CDR3 gives the full variable domain: DGGITQSPKYLFRKEGQNVTLSCEQNLNHDAMYWYRQDPGQGLRLIYYSQIVNDFQKGDIAEGYSVSREKKESFPLTVTSAQKNPTAFYLCASSIAPTGHNEQFFGPGTRLTVL.

This chain joins TRBV2 and TRBJ1-5; weak D call: TRBD1 (6 bases). In germline, CDR1 is SNHLY, CDR2 FYNNEI. The CDR3 extends over 14 amino acids. Trimming took off 6 bases at V and 3 bases at J, with 12 bases between the two ends. Here the CDR3 DNA reads TGTGCCAGCAGGGGTCAGGGGCTCAATCAGCCCCAGCATTTT. Its protein product is CASRGQGLNQPQHF. The variable domain in full, with the rest retrieved from reference TRBV2 and TRBJ1-5, is EPEVTQTPSHQVTQMGQEVILRCVPISNHLYFYWYRQILGQKVEFLVSFYNNEISEKSEIFDDQFSVERPDGSNFTLKIRSTKLEDSAMYFCASRGQGLNQPQHFGDGTRLSIL.

Comment on this clone: Additional DNA sequences in this sample encode the identical CDR3. The chain links TRBV28 to TRBJ2-7, with 8 positions matching TRBD1. The V gene's germline CDR1 is MDHEN and CDR2 SYDVKM. With 5 bases clipped from V and 3 bases from J, the junction kept 6 bases outside the gene matches. The CDR3 extends over 14 amino acids. This CDR3 reads CASSLGQGYYEQYF. The CDR3 nucleotides are TGTGCCAGCAGTCTTGGACAGGGATACTACGAGCAGTACTTC. The whole variable domain, remainder taken from reference TRBV28 and TRBJ2-7, is DVKVTQSSRYLVKRTGEKVFLECVQDMDHENMFWYRQDPGLGLRLIYFSYDVKMKEKGDIPEGYSVSREKKERFSLILESASTNQTSMYLCASSLGQGYYEQYFGPGTRLTVT.